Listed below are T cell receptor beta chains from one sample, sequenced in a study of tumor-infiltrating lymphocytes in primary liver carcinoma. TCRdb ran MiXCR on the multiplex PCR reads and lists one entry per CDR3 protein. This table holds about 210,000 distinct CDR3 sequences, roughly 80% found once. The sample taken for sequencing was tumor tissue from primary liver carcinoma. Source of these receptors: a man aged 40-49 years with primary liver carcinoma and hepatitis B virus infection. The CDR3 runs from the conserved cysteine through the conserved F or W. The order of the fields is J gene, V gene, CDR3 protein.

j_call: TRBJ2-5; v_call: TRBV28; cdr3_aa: CASSTLTGKETQYF
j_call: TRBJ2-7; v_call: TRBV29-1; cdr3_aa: CGTVTSGTGTPYEPYF
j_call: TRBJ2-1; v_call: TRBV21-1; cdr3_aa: CASSKARPDRSNEQFF
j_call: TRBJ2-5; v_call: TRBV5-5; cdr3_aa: CASILESGPRETQYF
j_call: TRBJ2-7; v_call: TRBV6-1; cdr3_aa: CATETGVHYDQYF
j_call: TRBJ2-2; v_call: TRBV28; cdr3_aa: CASSLSSIVTLFF
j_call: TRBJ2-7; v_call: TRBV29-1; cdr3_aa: CCVAPGLASGEQHF
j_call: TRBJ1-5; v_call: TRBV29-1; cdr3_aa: CSVVSSVNQPQHF
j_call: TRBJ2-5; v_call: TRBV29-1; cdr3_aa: CRVPLGVETQYF
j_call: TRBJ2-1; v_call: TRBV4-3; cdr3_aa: CANSQLEGYNEQFF
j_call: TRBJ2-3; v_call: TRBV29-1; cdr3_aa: CSADGSGSAYTQYF
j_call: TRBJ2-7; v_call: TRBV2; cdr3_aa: CARSVQGREQYF
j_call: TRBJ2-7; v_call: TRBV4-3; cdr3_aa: CASSQDWAELEGSYEQYF
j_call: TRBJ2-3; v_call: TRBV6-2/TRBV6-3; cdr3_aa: CASRYRAATDTQYF
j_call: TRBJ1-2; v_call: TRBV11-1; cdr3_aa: CASTLARQGGDYIF
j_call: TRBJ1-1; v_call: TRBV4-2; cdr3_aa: CASNTNQRDAEAFF
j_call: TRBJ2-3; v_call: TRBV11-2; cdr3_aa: CTSTDQVSSMSSDTQYF
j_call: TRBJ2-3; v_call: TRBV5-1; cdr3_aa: CASSSGASGKWNTQYF
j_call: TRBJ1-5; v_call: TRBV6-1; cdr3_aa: CARNRDPHSNQPQHF
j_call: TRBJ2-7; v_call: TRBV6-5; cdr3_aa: CASSRAGCYEEYF
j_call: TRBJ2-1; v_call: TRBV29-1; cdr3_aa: CSIWDYEQFF
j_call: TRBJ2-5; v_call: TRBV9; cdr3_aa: CASIVAGGLEETQYF